This TCR beta chain was sequenced for a study of blood T cell repertoires in COVID-19. The wider study: COVID-19 samples from acute and convalescent phases originated in the United States, Italy and Spain. The analysed material was cDNA or gDNA that came from T cells, B-cell-depleted T cells, or PBMCs.

Original analysis: Reference gene primer amplification yielded estimated nucleated cell counts. The assay was immunoSEQ multiplex PCR, and TCRdb's table has in-frame clones only and misses some. The V and J calls and clone size come from that table; D and trimming were worked out from the DNA. The sample includes a few hundred thousand clones, 70% to 90% of them seen just once. With 8 bases clipped from V and 8 bases from J, the junction kept 8 bases outside the gene matches. The CDR3 spans 11 residues. The germline V gene has CDR1 DFQATT and CDR2 SNEGSKA (reference sequence). V and J are TRBV20-1 and TRBJ1-2; 7 bases map to TRBD1. The TCR originated in a woman between 40 and 50 years old with acute or convalescent COVID-19. The sequencing sample was made of peripheral blood. The CDR3 DNA reads TGCAGTCTTTCTTACAGGGGAGGCTACACCTTC. It translates to CSLSYRGGYTF.